The source of this TCR beta chain is a study of T cells in Graves' hyperthyroidism and ophthalmopathy. This clonotype was detected a few times. One end of the junction varies from germline; a read error may be responsible. The CDR3 covers 11 residues. The germline CDR1 and CDR2 sequences are DFQATT and SNEGSKA (reference sequence). From RNA transcripts, TCR beta CDR3 regions were amplified. In the first-round RT-PCR of the TCR CDR3, the HTBI primer set was used. One entry per CDR3 protein, called by TCRdb with MiXCR from the multiplex PCR reads. The sample has about 360,000 distinct CDR3 sequences; less than 15% are singletons.

The chain couples TRBV20-1 to TRBJ1-1, with a tentative D call TRBD1 (6 bases). The sample comprised blood. This clonotype was sampled from a woman in her late teens or twenties with Graves' hyperthyroidism. This chain's CDR3 is CSATLGPRGIF. The CDR3 DNA reads TGCAGTGCTACCCTAGGCCCGAGGGGGATCTTT.